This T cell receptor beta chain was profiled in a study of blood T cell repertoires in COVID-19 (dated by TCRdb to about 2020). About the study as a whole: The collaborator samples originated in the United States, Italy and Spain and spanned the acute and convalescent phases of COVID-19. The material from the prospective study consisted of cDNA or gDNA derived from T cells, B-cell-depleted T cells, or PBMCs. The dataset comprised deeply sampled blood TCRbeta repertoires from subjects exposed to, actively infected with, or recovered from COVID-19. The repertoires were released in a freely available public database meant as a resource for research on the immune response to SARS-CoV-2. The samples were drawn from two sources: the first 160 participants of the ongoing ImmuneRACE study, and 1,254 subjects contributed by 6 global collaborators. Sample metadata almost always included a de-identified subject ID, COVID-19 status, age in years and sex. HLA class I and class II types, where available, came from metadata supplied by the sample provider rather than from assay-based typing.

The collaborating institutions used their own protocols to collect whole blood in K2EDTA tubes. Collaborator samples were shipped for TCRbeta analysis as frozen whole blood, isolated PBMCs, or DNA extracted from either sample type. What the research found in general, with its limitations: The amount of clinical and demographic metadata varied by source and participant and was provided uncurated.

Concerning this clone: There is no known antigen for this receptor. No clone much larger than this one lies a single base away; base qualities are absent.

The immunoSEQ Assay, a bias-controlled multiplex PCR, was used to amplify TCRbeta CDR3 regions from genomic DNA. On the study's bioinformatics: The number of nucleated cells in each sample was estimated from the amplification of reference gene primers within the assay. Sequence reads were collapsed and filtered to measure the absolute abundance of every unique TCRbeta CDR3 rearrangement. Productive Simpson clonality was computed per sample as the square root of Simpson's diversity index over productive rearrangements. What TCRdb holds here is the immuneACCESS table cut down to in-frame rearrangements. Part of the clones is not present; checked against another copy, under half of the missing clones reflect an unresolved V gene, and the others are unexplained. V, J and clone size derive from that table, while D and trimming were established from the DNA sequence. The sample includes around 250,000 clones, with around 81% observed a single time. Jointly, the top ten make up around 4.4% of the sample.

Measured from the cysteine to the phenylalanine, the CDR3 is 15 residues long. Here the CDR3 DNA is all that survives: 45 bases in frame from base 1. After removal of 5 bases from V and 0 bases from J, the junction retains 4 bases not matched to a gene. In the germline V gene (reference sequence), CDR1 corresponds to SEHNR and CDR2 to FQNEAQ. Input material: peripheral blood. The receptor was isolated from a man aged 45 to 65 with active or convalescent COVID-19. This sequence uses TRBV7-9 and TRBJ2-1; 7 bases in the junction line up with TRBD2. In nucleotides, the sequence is TGTGCCAGCAGCGGGGGGAGGGACTCCTACAATGAGCAGTTCTTC. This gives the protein CASSGGRDSYNEQFF.